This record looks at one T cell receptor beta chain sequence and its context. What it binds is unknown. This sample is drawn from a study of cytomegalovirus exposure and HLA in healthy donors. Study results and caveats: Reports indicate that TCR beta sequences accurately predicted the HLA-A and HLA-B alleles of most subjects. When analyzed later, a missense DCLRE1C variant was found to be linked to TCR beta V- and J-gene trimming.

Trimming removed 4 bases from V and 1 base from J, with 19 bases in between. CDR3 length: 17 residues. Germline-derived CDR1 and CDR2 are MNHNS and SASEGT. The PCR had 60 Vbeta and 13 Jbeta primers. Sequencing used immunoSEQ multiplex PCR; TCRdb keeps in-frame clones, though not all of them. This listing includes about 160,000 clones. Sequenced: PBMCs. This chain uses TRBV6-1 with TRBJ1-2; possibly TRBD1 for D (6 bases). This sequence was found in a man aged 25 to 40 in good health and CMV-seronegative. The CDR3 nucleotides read TGTGCCAGCAGTGTAAGCCAGGGGTGGAATCTTAACTATGGCTACACCTTC. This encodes CASSVSQGWNLNYGYTF.